These 27 T cell receptor beta chains were all obtained from the same sample, sequenced in a study of T cells in Graves' hyperthyroidism and ophthalmopathy (dated by TCRdb to about 2019). To prepare the library, multiplex PCR was applied. Data came from an Illumina HiSeq 2000. TCR beta CDR3 regions were amplified from RNA transcripts. A first-round RT-PCR of the TCR CDR3 used the HTBI primer set with the Qiagen OneStep RT-PCR kit. The raw public data were reprocessed by TCRdb itself: fastp quality trimming at Q25, MiXCR clonotype calling, in-frame beta chains only. Rows matching on CDR3 protein sequence are summarized as one entry with the most common DNA and genes. In all, the sample holds approximately 640,000 distinct CDR3 sequences, and nearly 45% of those were seen once. Clones ranked in the top ten supply approximately 6.8% of the sample. Sequencing was performed on peripheral blood or thyroid tissue (not recorded which). Receptor source: an adult man with Graves' disease, either hyperthyroidism or ophthalmopathy (not recorded which).

The chain links TRBV10-3 to TRBJ1-5; TRBD1 matches 9 bases. V was clipped by 6 bases and J by 4 bases; unmatched bases: 7. The CDR3 is 15 amino acids. The germline V gene has CDR1 ENHRY and CDR2 SYGVKD. CDR3 region: CAISKGQGGNQPQHF. CDR3 DNA sequence: TGTGCCATCAGCAAGGGACAGGGTGGTAATCAGCCCCAGCATTTT.

This clonotype was detected a few times. The chain recombines TRBV5-1 with TRBJ2-7; 8 bases line up with TRBD1. With V trimmed by 5 bases and J by 1 base, 8 bases remained unmatched. The V gene's germline CDR1 is SGHRS and CDR2 YFSETQ. This CDR3 has 15 residues. CDR3 in DNA: TGCGCCAGCAGAAATCAGGACAGGGTGTCCTACGAGCAGTACTTC. Its protein is CASRNQDRVSYEQYF.

This clonotype was seen repeatedly, ten times or more. This chain uses TRBV29-1 with TRBJ1-1; D gene ambiguous. In germline, CDR1 is SQVTM, CDR2 ANQGSEA. The CDR3 loop spans 13 amino acids. V lost 1 base, J lost 1 base, and 7 bases lay in between. CDR3 DNA sequence: TGCAGCGTTGAAGGGCAAACGAACACTGAAGCTTTCTTT. It specifies CSVEGQTNTEAFF. Full variable domain (missing parts from reference TRBV29-1 and TRBJ1-1): SAVISQKPSRDICQRGTSLTIQCQVDSQVTMMFWYRQQPGQSLTLIATANQGSEATYESGFVIDKFPISRPNLTFSTLTVSNMSPEDSSIYLCSVEGQTNTEAFFGQGTRLTVV.

V and J are TRBV19 and TRBJ1-4; a weak D match, TRBD1 (6 bases). V lost 9 bases to trimming and J lost 6 bases, with 20 bases between them. The CDR3 extends over 15 amino acids. Germline V lookup: CDR1 LNHDA, CDR2 SQIVND (reference sequence). The CDR3 DNA reads TGTGCCAGCAGCTTACGACAGGTGCCCGATGAAAAACTGTTTTTT. This sequence encodes CASSLRQVPDEKLFF.

This clonotype came up many times. V gene TRBV7-8 combines with J gene TRBJ1-6; 10 bases are a match to TRBD1. The CDR3 runs 15 residues. The germline CDR1 and CDR2 sequences are SGHVS and FQNEAQ. J gave up 10 bases and V 6 bases, and 9 bases lay outside the gene matches. As DNA, the CDR3 is TGTGCCAGCAGACAAAACCGGGACAGGGGATCACCCCTCCACTTT. Amino acid sequence: CASRQNRDRGSPLHF.

This chain joins TRBV2 and TRBJ2-2; 11 bases are a match to TRBD2. J was trimmed by 5 bases and V by 6 bases; bases with no gene match: 5. The CDR3 totals 15 residues. Germline V CDR1 and CDR2: SNHLY, FYNNEI. The CDR3 nucleotides read TGTGCCAGCAGGAACGGACTAGCGGGTACCGGGGAGCTGTTTTTT. It translates to CASRNGLAGTGELFF.

This clonotype turned up a few times. This sequence joins TRBV6-5 and TRBJ2-2, with 9 bases fitting TRBD1. CDR1 is MNHEY, CDR2 SVGAGI, per germline. V gave up 5 bases and J gave up 7 bases; unmatched junction bases: 11. CDR3 size: 16 residues. CDR3 residues: CASSPWDRAYGGELFF. The CDR3 DNA follows: TGTGCCAGCAGTCCCTGGGACAGGGCGTATGGCGGGGAGCTGTTTTTT.

This clonotype showed up many times. The CDR3 DNA follows: TGTGCCAGCAGGACAGGGGGCTCTGAAGCTTTCTTT. The encoded protein is CASRTGGSEAFF. J is TRBJ1-1 and V is TRBV7-9; 10 nucleotides match TRBD1. Looked up from germline, CDR1 is SEHNR and CDR2 is FQNEAQ (reference sequence). The CDR3 extends over 12 amino acids. After removal of 6 bases from V and 6 bases from J, the junction contained 1 base not matched to a gene.

V is TRBV7-9 and J is TRBJ1-1, with D hard to call. The CDR3 covers 14 residues. V lost 2 bases and J 0 bases, leaving 7 bases between the germline ends. Germline CDR1 is SEHNR and CDR2 is FQNEAQ (reference sequence). CDR3 sequence reads: CASSLYNMNTEAFF. The CDR3 DNA sequence: TGTGCCAGCAGCTTATACAACATGAACACTGAAGCTTTCTTT. The variable domain in full, with the rest retrieved from reference TRBV7-9 and TRBJ1-1, is DTGVSQNPRHKITKRGQNVTFRCDPISEHNRLYWYRQTLGQGPEFLTYFQNEAQLEKSRLLSDRFSAERPKGSFSTLEIQRTEQGDSAMYLCASSLYNMNTEAFFGQGTRLTVV.

This clonotype was observed a few times. The CDR3: CASRTGQTNEKLFF. As DNA, the CDR3 is TGTGCCAGCAGGACGGGACAGACTAATGAAAAACTGTTTTTT. The chain couples TRBV6-4 to TRBJ1-4, with 7 bases identical to TRBD1. The V and J ends lost 6 bases and 2 bases, in that order; junction bases with no gene match: 3. CDR1 and CDR2 from the germline V gene are MRHNA and SNTAGT. The CDR3 consists of 14 residues.

This clonotype was counted between two and nine times. The chain couples TRBV7-2 to TRBJ1-2; TRBD1 matches 7 bases. With 5 bases clipped from V and 2 bases from J, the junction kept 5 bases outside the gene matches. The germline V gene encodes CDR1 SGHTA and CDR2 FQGNSA. There are 14 residues in the CDR3. For the CDR3, the DNA is TGTGCCAGCAGCCCGGACAGGCCGAACTATGGCTACACCTTC. Its translation is CASSPDRPNYGYTF.

This clonotype appeared many times. This chain joins TRBV7-8 and TRBJ1-4; 8 nucleotides agree with TRBD1. Germline V gives CDR1 SGHVS, CDR2 FQNEAQ. The junction had 3 bases not matched to a gene; V was cut back by 3 bases and J by 6 bases. This CDR3 comprises 14 residues. CDR3 protein: CASSFQGADEKLFF. The CDR3 DNA is TGTGCCAGCAGCTTCCAGGGGGCTGATGAAAAACTGTTTTTT.

This clonotype was counted between two and nine times. The chain has TRBV19 and TRBJ2-2; tentative D call: TRBD1 (5 bases). The germline V gene encodes CDR1 LNHDA and CDR2 SQIVND (reference sequence). CDR3 size: 15 residues. V was clipped by 7 bases and J by 1 base, with 13 bases between them. The CDR3 DNA reads TGTGCCAGTATAGGGTTCGGACAGAACACCGGGGAGCTGTTTTTT. It encodes CASIGFGQNTGELFF. The full variable domain, completed using reference TRBV19 and TRBJ2-2, is DGGITQSPKYLFRKEGQNVTLSCEQNLNHDAMYWYRQDPGQGLRLIYYSQIVNDFQKGDIAEGYSVSREKKESFPLTVTSAQKNPTAFYLCASIGFGQNTGELFFGEGSRLTVL.

Concerning this clonotype: Given the absence of the conserved phenylalanine or tryptophan at the CDR3 end, a read error is likely. The DNA is omitted, as the CDR3 cannot be located on it reliably, and the CDR3 follows TCRdb's listing. This sequence joins TRBV7-9 and TRBJ1-5; the table's D gene call, TRBD1, was not cross checked with the DNA. The CDR3 comprises 10 residues, both ends counted. From germline, CDR1 is SEHNR and CDR2 FQNEAQ (reference sequence). The CDR3 region is CASSQDRGHY.

A few counts support this clonotype. The V call is TRBV27, the J call TRBJ1-6, with D perhaps matching TRBD1 (5 bases). Looked up from germline, CDR1 is MNHEY and CDR2 is SMNVEV (reference sequence). Trimming took 7 bases from V and 10 from J, leaving 14 bases between them. This CDR3 comprises 13 residues. The CDR3 nucleotides are TGTGCCAGCACCATAGGGACCCGATCACCCCTCCACTTT. It specifies CASTIGTRSPLHF.

The gene calls are TRBV4-1 and TRBJ1-4, with 10 positions matching TRBD1. V shed 4 bases and J 8 bases; nucleotides not matched to a gene: 7. Germline V gene data show CDR1 as MGHRA and CDR2 as YSYEKL. CDR3 length: 15 residues. CDR3 in DNA: TGCGCCAGCAGCCCAACGACAGGGGGCCAGGAAAAACTGTTTTTT. Protein product: CASSPTTGGQEKLFF.

This chain links TRBV25-1 with TRBJ1-5; D unclear. Trimming stripped 5 bases from V and 3 bases from J, with 8 bases between. The CDR3 sequence is 13 residues long. Germline V CDR1 and CDR2: MGHDK, SYGVNS. The CDR3 region is CASSQRLNQPQHF. For the CDR3, the DNA is TGTGCCAGCAGTCAAAGACTCAATCAGCCCCAGCATTTT. Complete variable domain (other parts from reference TRBV25-1 and TRBJ1-5): EADIYQTPRYLVIGTGKKITLECSQTMGHDKMYWYQQDPGMELHLIHYSYGVNSTEKGDLSSESTVSRIRTEHFPLTLESARPSHTSQYLCASSQRLNQPQHFGDGTRLSIL.

The V call is TRBV29-1, the J call TRBJ1-3; weak D call: TRBD1 (5 bases). V shed 8 bases and J shed 3 bases, with 14 bases lying between them. Germline assignment: CDR1 SQVTM and CDR2 ANQGSEA. The CDR3 has 13 amino acids. DNA for the CDR3: TGCAGCTTAACAACAGGCGGTGGAAACACCATATATTTT. Its protein product is CSLTTGGGNTIYF.

In its sample, this clonotype was seen many times. This chain connects TRBV7-8 to TRBJ1-2; unclear D gene. In germline, CDR1 is SGHVS, CDR2 FQNEAQ. V was shortened by 1 base and J by 6 bases, with 12 bases between the two germline ends. This CDR3 has 14 amino acids. CDR3 bases: TGTGCCAGCAGCTTAGAAGTCAGCGGCCATGGCTACACCTTC. Translated, it gives CASSLEVSGHGYTF.

The count of this clonotype is one. CDR3 nucleotides: TGTGCCAGCAGCTTGAGGACGGGACAGGGGATGTCTGGGGCCAACGTCCTGACTTTC. This codes for CASSLRTGQGMSGANVLTF. The chain combines TRBV7-6 with TRBJ2-6; 10 nucleotides line up with TRBD1. The CDR3 covers 19 residues. V lost 3 bases, J lost 1 base, and 9 bases stayed unmatched. Germline V gives CDR1 SGHVS, CDR2 FNYEAQ.

This sequence joins TRBV7-4 and TRBJ2-5; D could derive from TRBD1 or TRBD2 (5 bases each). Per germline, CDR1 SGHVT and CDR2 SQSDAQ. The V and J ends lost 8 bases and 5 bases respectively, with 24 bases between them. The CDR3 extends over 16 amino acids. CDR3 in amino acids: CASSGRLDGSGETQYF. In nucleotides, the CDR3 is TGTGCCAGCTCAGGGCGGCTGGACGGGTCGGGGGAGACCCAGTACTTC. The full variable domain, rest sourced from reference TRBV7-4 and TRBJ2-5, is GAGVSQSPRYKVAKRGRDVALRCDSISGHVTLYWYRQTLGQGSEVLTYSQSDAQRDKSGRPSGRFSAERPERSVSTLKIQRTEQGDSAVYLCASSGRLDGSGETQYFGPGTRLLVL.

CDR3: CASSLEGKTDTMNTEAFF. CDR3 DNA: TGTGCCAGCAGCTTAGAAGGAAAGACCGACACAATGAACACTGAAGCTTTCTTT. This rearrangement joins TRBV11-2 to TRBJ1-1; D unresolved. From germline, CDR1 is SGHAT and CDR2 FQNNGV. This CDR3 comprises 18 residues. With 0 bases removed from V and 0 bases from J, the gap between germline ends came to 17 bases.

In its sample, this clonotype was seen many times. The V call is TRBV6-1, the J call TRBJ2-7; D perhaps matches TRBD2 (6 bases). CDR3 size: 14 residues. The V and J ends lost 8 bases and 1 base respectively, with 15 bases between them. The germline V gene encodes CDR1 MNHNS and CDR2 SASEGT. The CDR3 DNA is TGTGCCAGCTCCGAAGCGGGCTCTTCCTACGAGCAGTACTTC. Translation: CASSEAGSSYEQYF.

In regard to this clonotype: A junction boundary mismatches the germline segment, possibly from a read error. As DNA, the CDR3 is TGTGCCAGCAGTGAGCTCTCAGCGACTAGCGGGAGTATTTACGAGCAGCACTTC. It yields the protein CASSELSATSGSIYEQHF. J is TRBJ2-7 and V is TRBV2, with 12 nucleotides matching TRBD2. The V gene's germline CDR1 is SNHLY and CDR2 FYNNEI. There are 18 residues in the CDR3.

To note about this clonotype: This may stem from a read error, because a much larger clone lies one nucleotide away. The J gene is TRBJ1-5, the V gene TRBV7-2; TRBD1 aligns across 10 bases. The CDR3 consists of 15 residues. Per germline, CDR1 SGHTA and CDR2 FQGNSA. V shed 0 bases and J 9 bases; nucleotides not matched to a gene: 5. DNA of the CDR3: TGTGCCAGCAGCTTAGCCGGACAGGGGGATCGGCCCCAGCATTTT. It translates to CASSLAGQGDRPQHF. Based on the CDR3 plus reference TRBV7-2 and TRBJ1-5, the full variable domain is GAGVSQSPSNKVTEKGKDVELRCDPISGHTALYWYRQSLGQGLEFLIYFQGNSAPDKSGLPSDRFSAERTGGSVSTLTIQRTQQEDSAVYLCASSLAGQGDRPQHFGDGTRLSIL.

This rearrangement joins TRBV6-5 to TRBJ1-3; TRBD1 might be the D (6 bases). The CDR3 loop spans 16 amino acids. V was clipped by 6 bases and J by 2 bases, with 17 bases between them. Looked up from germline, CDR1 is MNHEY and CDR2 is SVGAGI. CDR3 sequence: CASSLVAGAAGNTIYF. The CDR3 coding sequence is TGTGCCAGCAGCTTAGTCGCGGGGGCGGCTGGAAACACCATATATTTT.

The chain couples TRBV2 to TRBJ2-2; possible D gene TRBD1, 5 bases. Germline V lookup: CDR1 SNHLY, CDR2 FYNNEI. This CDR3 contains 14 residues. V was trimmed by 2 bases and J by 7 bases, leaving 11 bases between them. The CDR3 coding sequence is TGTGCCAGCAGTGAACAGGCCGGACACGGGGAGCTGTTTTTT. It codes for CASSEQAGHGELFF.